What follows are 23 T cell receptor beta chains derived from one specimen sequenced in a study of CD8 T cells in ankylosing spondylitis. These receptors lack a known antigen. TCRdb processed the 5' RACE reads anew with MiXCR; each CDR3 protein has one entry. Found here are some 450,000 distinct CDR3 sequences, 15% to 20% of them singletons; the top ten hold just over 1%. Study results and caveats: Seemingly characteristic of ankylosing spondylitis blood was a TCR beta motif consisting of under 10 highly homologous variants.

The sequenced sample consisted of blood, either unsorted or a sorted T cell fraction (not recorded which). All receptors come from a male donor with ankylosing spondylitis.

The gene calls are TRBV5-1 and TRBJ1-1, with D maybe TRBD1 (6 bases). CDR3 length equals 15 residues. CDR1 is SGHRS, CDR2 YFSETQ, per germline. With 4 bases removed from V and 1 base from J, the gap between germline ends came to 14 bases. The CDR3 DNA sequence: TGCGCCAGCAGCACTGGGAGACAGGCGAACACTGAAGCTTTCTTT. Translating gives CASSTGRQANTEAFF.

In this sample, this clonotype turned up many times. The genes are TRBV9 and TRBJ2-1, with 14 nucleotides matching TRBD2. The junction had 3 bases not matched to a gene; V was cut back by 4 bases and J by 6 bases. The CDR3 is 15 amino acids. The germline CDR1 and CDR2 sequences are SGDLS and YYNGEE. CDR3 loop: CASSPGLAGGNEQFF. The DNA for the CDR3 is TGTGCCAGCAGCCCCGGACTAGCGGGGGGCAATGAGCAGTTCTTC. Full variable domain (remainder filled in from reference TRBV9 and TRBJ2-1): DSGVTQTPKHLITATGQRVTLRCSPRSGDLSVYWYQQSLDQGLQFLIQYYNGEERAKGNILERFSAQQFPDLHSELNLSSLELGDSALYFCASSPGLAGGNEQFFGPGTRLTVL.

The rearrangement uses TRBV7-2 and TRBJ2-7, with a possible D match to TRBD1 (6 bases). The germline gives CDR1 SGHTA, CDR2 FQGNSA. The CDR3 runs 16 residues. Trimming took 5 bases from V and 0 from J, leaving 17 bases between them. CDR3 coding DNA: TGTGCCAGCAGCCCCCAAGGGGGTCAAAGCTCCTACGAGCAGTACTTC. This gives the protein CASSPQGGQSSYEQYF.

V and J are TRBV20-1 and TRBJ2-7; TRBD2 agrees at 12 bases. The V and J ends lost 7 bases and 3 bases, in that order; junction bases with no gene match: 1. The length of the CDR3 is 12 residues. Germline lookup yields CDR1 DFQATT and CDR2 SNEGSKA (reference sequence). The CDR3, as DNA: TGCAGTGGGACTAGCGGGAACTACGAGCAGTACTTC. Translating it yields CSGTSGNYEQYF.

The rearrangement joins TRBV29-1 to TRBJ1-6; D is uncertain. Germline CDR1 and CDR2: SQVTM and ANQGSEA. The CDR3 length is 13 residues. Trimming left V 6 bases short and J 3 bases short, with 9 bases between. The CDR3 DNA reads as TGCAGCGTGATGAGGGACTATAATTCACCCCTCCACTTT. This translates into CSVMRDYNSPLHF.

A few counts support this clonotype. This chain uses TRBV25-1 with TRBJ2-5; maybe TRBD1 (6 bases). The CDR3 loop spans 13 amino acids. V was pared by 6 bases and J by 4 bases, with 12 bases between. Germline V CDR1 and CDR2: MGHDK, SYGVNS. The CDR3 spells CASRGAGRETQYF. The CDR3 DNA reads as TGTGCCAGCAGGGGGGCGGGTAGAGAGACCCAGTACTTC.

V gene TRBV20-1 combines with J gene TRBJ2-3, with D perhaps assigned TRBD1 or TRBD2 (5 bases each). V shed 5 bases and J shed 1 base, with 7 bases lying between them. CDR3 size: 12 residues. Germline-derived CDR1 and CDR2 are DFQATT and SNEGSKA (reference sequence). The CDR3 reads CSALGGTDTQYF. The CDR3 nucleotides are TGCAGTGCTTTGGGGGGCACAGATACGCAGTATTTT.

This clonotype was recorded at least ten times. The chain carries TRBV2 and TRBJ2-1; possible D gene TRBD1, 5 bases. The V gene lost 2 bases and the J gene lost 0 bases, with 11 bases spanning the gap. Per the germline V gene, CDR1 is SNHLY and CDR2 is FYNNEI. This CDR3 comprises 16 residues. CDR3 protein: CASSERGASSYNEQFF. CDR3 coding DNA: TGTGCCAGCAGTGAAAGGGGCGCCAGCTCCTACAATGAGCAGTTCTTC.

CDR3 protein: CASSLVGSGAYNEQFF. The CDR3 DNA reads as TGTGCCAGCAGCTTAGTAGGTAGCGGAGCCTACAATGAGCAGTTCTTC. This chain links TRBV7-2 with TRBJ2-1; a weak D match, TRBD2 (6 bases). Per the germline V gene, CDR1 is SGHTA and CDR2 is FQGNSA. Trimming pared 1 base from V and 2 bases from J, leaving 12 bases between. This CDR3 comprises 16 residues.

The J gene is TRBJ2-5, the V gene TRBV18; D uncertain. V was clipped by 0 bases and J by 4 bases, with 9 bases between them. Germline V gene data show CDR1 as KGHSH and CDR2 as LQKENI. CDR3 length: 14 amino acids. In DNA, the CDR3 is TGTGCCAGCTCACCACCGAGCACTGGAGAGACCCAGTACTTC. As protein: CASSPPSTGETQYF.

This chain joins TRBV10-2 and TRBJ2-3, with TRBD2 matching 8 bases. The germline V gene has CDR1 WSHSY and CDR2 SAAADI. The J segment lost 3 bases and the V segment lost 3 bases, leaving 5 bases of the junction unmatched. This CDR3 has 15 residues. The CDR3 is CASSDSGGATDTQYF. Here the CDR3 DNA reads TGCGCCAGCAGTGACTCGGGGGGGGCTACAGATACGCAGTATTTT.

The chain joins TRBV4-3 to TRBJ2-7; 8 nucleotides match TRBD1. This CDR3 is built from 15 residues. Trimming took 3 bases from V and 3 from J; bases not matched to a gene: 7. CDR1 is LGHNA and CDR2 is YSLEER in the germline V gene. CDR3 sequence (DNA): TGCGCCAGCAGCCATGCCCCGGGACAGGACTACGAGCAGTACTTC. It specifies CASSHAPGQDYEQYF.

This clonotype has only a few counts. The rearrangement links TRBV5-1 to TRBJ2-5, with TRBD2 matching over 13 bases. Trimming took 0 bases from V and 1 from J; bases not matched to a gene: 3. Germline loops: CDR1 SGHRS, CDR2 YFSETQ. The length of the CDR3 is 17 residues. The DNA of the CDR3 is TGCGCCAGCAGCTTGGGGGGACTAGCGGGGACCCAAGAGACCCAGTACTTC. Amino acids: CASSLGGLAGTQETQYF.

This chain connects TRBV5-1 to TRBJ1-5; D is unresolved. The CDR3 consists of 15 residues. Germline V gene data show CDR1 as SGHRS and CDR2 as YFSETQ. Trimming removed 0 bases at V and 1 base at J, with 8 bases between. The CDR3 coding sequence is TGCGCCAGCAGCTTGGACAGTAAGAGCAATCAGCCCCAGCATTTT. It encodes CASSLDSKSNQPQHF.

V usage is TRBV2 and J usage is TRBJ2-7, with D possibly matching TRBD2 (5 bases). The CDR3 is 14 amino acids. Trimming shortened V by 4 bases and J by 3 bases, and 13 bases separated the two germline ends. Germline V gives CDR1 SNHLY, CDR2 FYNNEI. CDR3 amino acids: CASSVRESNYEQYF. CDR3 coding DNA: TGTGCCAGCAGTGTAAGGGAGTCTAACTACGAGCAGTACTTC.

This chain links TRBV20-1 with TRBJ1-5; weak D call: TRBD1 (6 bases). Germline V CDR1 and CDR2: DFQATT, SNEGSKA (reference sequence). Trimming removed 6 bases from V and 1 base from J, with 13 bases in between. CDR3 length equals 14 residues. In nucleotides, the CDR3 is TGCAGTGCCCAAGGGGGGAGCAGCAATCAGCCCCAGCATTTT. Translating gives CSAQGGSSNQPQHF.

This clonotype was seen a few times. The chain recombines TRBV20-1 with TRBJ1-2, with 8 nucleotides matching TRBD1. The junction had 5 bases not matched to a gene; V was cut back by 4 bases and J by 4 bases. The CDR3 spans 13 residues. Germline V lookup: CDR1 DFQATT, CDR2 SNEGSKA (reference sequence). The CDR3 spells CSAKQGVAYGYTF. CDR3 nucleotide sequence: TGCAGTGCTAAACAGGGGGTCGCCTATGGCTACACCTTC.

In its sample, this clonotype was seen a few times. The V and J genes are TRBV25-1 and TRBJ2-7, with 11 bases identical to TRBD1. The trim removed 5 bases at V and 5 bases at J, leaving 5 bases unmatched. This CDR3 spans 14 amino acids. Germline V gene sequence: CDR1 MGHDK, CDR2 SYGVNS. The CDR3 reads CASSRDRGTHEQYF. Here the CDR3 DNA reads TGTGCCAGCAGTCGGGACAGGGGGACCCACGAGCAGTACTTC.

This clonotype was recorded a few times. This chain uses TRBV28 with TRBJ2-7; 12 nucleotides align to TRBD2. CDR1 and CDR2 (germline): MDHEN, SYDVKM. V shed 5 bases, J shed 5 bases, and the junction held 4 bases outside the gene matches. The CDR3 totals 14 residues. CDR3 region: CASSPSGRAHEQYF. Written as DNA, the CDR3 is TGTGCCAGCAGTCCTAGCGGGAGGGCCCACGAGCAGTACTTC.

The chain combines TRBV6-2 or TRBV6-3 with TRBJ2-5; 10 bases agree with TRBD2. This CDR3 spans 16 amino acids. V shed 6 bases and J 1 base; nucleotides not matched to a gene: 8. The germline gives CDR1 MNHEY, CDR2 SVGEGT. DNA of the CDR3: TGTGCCAGCAGCCAAAGGACTAGCGGAGGCCAAGAGACCCAGTACTTC. Translating gives CASSQRTSGGQETQYF.

The genes are TRBV24-1 and TRBJ1-1; a possible D gene is TRBD1 (6 bases). The ends were cut back, 0 bases at V and 3 bases at J, with 13 bases in the middle. The CDR3 runs to 16 residues. The germline V gene has CDR1 KGHDR and CDR2 SFDVKD. The CDR3 coding sequence is TGTGCCACCAGTGATTTGTTCGTGGAGGGGGACACTGAAGCTTTCTTT. Translating gives CATSDLFVEGDTEAFF.

This clonotype has just a few counts. The rearrangement joins TRBV3-1 to TRBJ1-2; weak D call: TRBD1 (5 bases). CDR1 is LGHDT, CDR2 YNNKEL, per germline (reference sequence). The CDR3 totals 15 residues. Trimming stripped 1 base from V and 4 bases from J, with 13 bases between. CDR3 bases: TGTGCCAGCAGCCAAGGCTCCGTAACAGGCTATGGCTACACCTTC. Its protein product is CASSQGSVTGYGYTF.

This clonotype was seen a handful of times. The CDR3 nucleotides read TGTGCCAGCAGTGAGGCGGCGAACACTGAAGCTTTCTTT. It translates to CASSEAANTEAFF. V is TRBV25-1 and J is TRBJ1-1; no clear D. Germline V CDR1 and CDR2: MGHDK, SYGVNS. The CDR3 contains 13 residues. V was shortened by 3 bases and J by 1 base, with 6 bases between the two germline ends.